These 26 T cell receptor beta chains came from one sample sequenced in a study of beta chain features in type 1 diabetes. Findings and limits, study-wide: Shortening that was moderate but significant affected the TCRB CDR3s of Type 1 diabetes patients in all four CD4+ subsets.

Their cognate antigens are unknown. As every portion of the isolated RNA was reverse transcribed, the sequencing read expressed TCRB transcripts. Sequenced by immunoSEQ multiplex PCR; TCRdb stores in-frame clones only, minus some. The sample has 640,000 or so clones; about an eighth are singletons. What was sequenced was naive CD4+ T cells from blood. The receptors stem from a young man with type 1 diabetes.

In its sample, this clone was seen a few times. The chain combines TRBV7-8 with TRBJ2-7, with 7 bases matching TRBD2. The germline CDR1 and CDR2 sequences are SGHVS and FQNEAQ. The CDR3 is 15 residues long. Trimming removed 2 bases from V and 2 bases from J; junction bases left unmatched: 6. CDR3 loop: CASSLSASGPYEQYF. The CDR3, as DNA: TGTGCCAGCAGCTTAAGCGCTAGCGGCCCCTACGAGCAGTACTTC.

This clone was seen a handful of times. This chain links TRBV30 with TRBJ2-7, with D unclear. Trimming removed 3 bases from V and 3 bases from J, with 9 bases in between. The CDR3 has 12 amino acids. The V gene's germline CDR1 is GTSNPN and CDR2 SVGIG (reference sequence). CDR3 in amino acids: CAWSPMDYEQYF. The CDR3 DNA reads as TGTGCCTGGAGCCCGATGGACTACGAGCAGTACTTC.

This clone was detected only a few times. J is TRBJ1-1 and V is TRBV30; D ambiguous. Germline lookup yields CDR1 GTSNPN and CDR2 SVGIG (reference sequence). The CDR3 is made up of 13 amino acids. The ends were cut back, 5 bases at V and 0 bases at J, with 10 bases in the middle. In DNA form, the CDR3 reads TGTGCCTGGGCGAGGAATATGAACACTGAAGCTTTCTTT. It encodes CAWARNMNTEAFF.

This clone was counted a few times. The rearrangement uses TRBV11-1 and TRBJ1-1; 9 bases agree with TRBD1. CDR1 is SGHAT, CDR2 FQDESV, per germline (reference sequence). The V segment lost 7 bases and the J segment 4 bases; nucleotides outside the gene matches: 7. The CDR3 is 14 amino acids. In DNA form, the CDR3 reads TGTGCCAGCACATGGACAGGGGCCAGCACTGAAGCTTTCTTT. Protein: CASTWTGASTEAFF.

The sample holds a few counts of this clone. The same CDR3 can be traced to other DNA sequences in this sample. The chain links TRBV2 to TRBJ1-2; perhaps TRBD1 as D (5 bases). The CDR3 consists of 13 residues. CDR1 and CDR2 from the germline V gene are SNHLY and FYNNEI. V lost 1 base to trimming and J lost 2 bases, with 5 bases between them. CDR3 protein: CASSEEGNYGYTF. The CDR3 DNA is TGTGCCAGCAGTGAAGAGGGGAACTATGGCTACACCTTC.

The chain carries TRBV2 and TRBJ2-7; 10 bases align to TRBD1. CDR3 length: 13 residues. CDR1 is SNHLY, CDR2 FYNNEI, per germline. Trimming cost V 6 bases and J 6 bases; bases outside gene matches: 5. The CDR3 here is CASRGTGAVEQYF. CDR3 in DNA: TGTGCCAGCAGGGGGACAGGGGCTGTCGAGCAGTACTTC.

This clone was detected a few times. The CDR3 spells CASSKGQADQPQHF. The DNA for the CDR3 is TGTGCCAGCAGTAAGGGACAGGCAGATCAGCCCCAGCATTTT. The chain has TRBV6-1 and TRBJ1-5; 8 bases fit TRBD1. V was clipped by 5 bases and J by 5 bases; unmatched bases: 5. Germline V gives CDR1 MNHNS, CDR2 SASEGT. CDR3 length: 14 amino acids.

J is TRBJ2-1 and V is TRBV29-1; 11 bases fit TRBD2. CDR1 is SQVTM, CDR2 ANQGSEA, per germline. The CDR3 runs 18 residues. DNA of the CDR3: TGCAGTTCTCTTTCTTGGGCCCCGAGTAGCGGGGGGGCGTCCGAGCAGTTCTTC. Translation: CSSLSWAPSSGGASEQFF.

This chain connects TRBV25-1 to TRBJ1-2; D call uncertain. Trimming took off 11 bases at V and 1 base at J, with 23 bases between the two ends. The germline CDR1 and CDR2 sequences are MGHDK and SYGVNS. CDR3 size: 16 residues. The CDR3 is CARDRGVGGSNYGYTF. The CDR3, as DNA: TGTGCCCGTGACCGGGGAGTAGGAGGGAGTAACTATGGCTACACCTTC.

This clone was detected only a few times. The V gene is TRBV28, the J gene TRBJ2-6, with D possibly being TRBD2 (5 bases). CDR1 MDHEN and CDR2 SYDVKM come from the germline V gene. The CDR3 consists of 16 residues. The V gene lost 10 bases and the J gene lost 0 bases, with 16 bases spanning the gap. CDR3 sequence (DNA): TGTGCCACCGGAGGAAGAGAGGACTCTGGGGCCAACGTCCTGACTTTC. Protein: CATGGREDSGANVLTF.

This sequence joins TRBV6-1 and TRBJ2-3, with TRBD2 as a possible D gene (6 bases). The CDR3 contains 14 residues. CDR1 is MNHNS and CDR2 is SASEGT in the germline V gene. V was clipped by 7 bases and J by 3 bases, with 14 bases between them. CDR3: CASNPTGGTDTQYF. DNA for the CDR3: TGTGCCAGCAACCCCACCGGGGGAACAGATACGCAGTATTTT.

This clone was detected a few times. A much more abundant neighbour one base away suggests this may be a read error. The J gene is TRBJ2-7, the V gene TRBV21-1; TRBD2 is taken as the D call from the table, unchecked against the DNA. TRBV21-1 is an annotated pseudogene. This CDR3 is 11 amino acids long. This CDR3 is CASSSSYEQYF. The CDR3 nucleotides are TGTGCCAGCAGCTCGTCCTACGAGCAGTACTTC.

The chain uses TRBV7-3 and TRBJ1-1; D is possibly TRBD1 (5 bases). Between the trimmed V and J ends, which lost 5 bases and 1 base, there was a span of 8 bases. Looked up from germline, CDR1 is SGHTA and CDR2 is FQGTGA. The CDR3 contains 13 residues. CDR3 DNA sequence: TGTGCCAGCAGCCACGGACAGAACACTGAAGCTTTCTTT. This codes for CASSHGQNTEAFF.

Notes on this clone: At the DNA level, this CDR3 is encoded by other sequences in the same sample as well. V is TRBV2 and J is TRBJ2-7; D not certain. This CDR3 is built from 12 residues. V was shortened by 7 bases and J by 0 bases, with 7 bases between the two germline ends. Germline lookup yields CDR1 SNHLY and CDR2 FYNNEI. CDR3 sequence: CASTESSYEQYF. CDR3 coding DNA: TGTGCCAGCACTGAGAGCTCCTACGAGCAGTACTTC.

The CDR3 nucleotides read TGCGCCAGCAGCTTAGGGCGCTCCTACAATGAGCAGTTCTTC. Its translation: CASSLGRSYNEQFF. The V call is TRBV5-1, the J call TRBJ2-1; the D is unclear. This CDR3 is built from 14 residues. Trimming removed 2 bases at V and 0 bases at J, with 6 bases between. Germline V gene data show CDR1 as SGHRS and CDR2 as YFSETQ. Filled out from reference TRBV5-1 and TRBJ2-1, the complete variable domain reads KAGVTQTPRYLIKTRGQQVTLSCSPISGHRSVSWYQQTPGQGLQFLFEYFSETQRNKGNFPGRFSGRQFSNSRSEMNVSTLELGDSALYLCASSLGRSYNEQFFGPGTRLTVL.

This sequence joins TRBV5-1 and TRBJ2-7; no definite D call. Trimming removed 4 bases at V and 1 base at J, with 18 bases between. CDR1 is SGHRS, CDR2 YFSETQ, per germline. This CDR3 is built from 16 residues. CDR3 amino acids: CASSLEPQTGSYEQYF. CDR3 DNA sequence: TGCGCCAGCAGCCTGGAACCACAGACGGGTTCCTACGAGCAGTACTTC.

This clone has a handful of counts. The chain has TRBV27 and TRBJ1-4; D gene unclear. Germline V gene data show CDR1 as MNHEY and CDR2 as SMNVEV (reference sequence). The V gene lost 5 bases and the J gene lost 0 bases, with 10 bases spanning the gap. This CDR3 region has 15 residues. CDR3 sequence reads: CASSVRLATNEKLFF. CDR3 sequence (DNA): TGTGCCAGCAGTGTAAGACTAGCAACTAATGAAAAACTGTTTTTT.

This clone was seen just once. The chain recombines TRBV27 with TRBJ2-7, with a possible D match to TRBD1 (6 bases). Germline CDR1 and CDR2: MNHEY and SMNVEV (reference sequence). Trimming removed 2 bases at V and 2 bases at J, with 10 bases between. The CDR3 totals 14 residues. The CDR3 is CASSLAGQTYEQYF. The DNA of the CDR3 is TGTGCCAGCAGTTTAGCAGGACAGACCTACGAGCAGTACTTC.

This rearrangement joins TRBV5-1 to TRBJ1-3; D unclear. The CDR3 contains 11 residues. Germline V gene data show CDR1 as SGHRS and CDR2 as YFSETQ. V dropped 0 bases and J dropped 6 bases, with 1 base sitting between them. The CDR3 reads CASSLENTIYF. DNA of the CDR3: TGCGCCAGCAGCTTGGAAAACACCATATATTTT.

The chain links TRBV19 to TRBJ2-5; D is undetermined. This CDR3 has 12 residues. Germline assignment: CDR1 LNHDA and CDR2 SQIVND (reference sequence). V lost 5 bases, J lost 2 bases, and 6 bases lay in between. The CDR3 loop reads CASSSVQETQYF. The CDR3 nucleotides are TGTGCCAGTAGTTCCGTACAAGAGACCCAGTACTTC.

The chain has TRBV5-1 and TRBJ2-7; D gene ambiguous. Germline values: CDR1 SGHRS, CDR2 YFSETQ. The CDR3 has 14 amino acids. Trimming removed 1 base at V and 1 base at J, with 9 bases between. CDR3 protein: CASSLLGPSYEQYF. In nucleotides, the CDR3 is TGCGCCAGCAGCTTGCTTGGTCCGTCCTACGAGCAGTACTTC. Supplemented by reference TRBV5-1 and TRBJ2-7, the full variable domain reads KAGVTQTPRYLIKTRGQQVTLSCSPISGHRSVSWYQQTPGQGLQFLFEYFSETQRNKGNFPGRFSGRQFSNSRSEMNVSTLELGDSALYLCASSLLGPSYEQYFGPGTRLTVT.

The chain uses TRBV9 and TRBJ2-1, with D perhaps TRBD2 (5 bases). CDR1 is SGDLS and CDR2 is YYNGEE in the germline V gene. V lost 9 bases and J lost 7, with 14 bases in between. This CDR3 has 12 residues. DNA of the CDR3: TGTGCCATTCGACAACCGGGGAATGAGCAGTTCTTC. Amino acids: CAIRQPGNEQFF.

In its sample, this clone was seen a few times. The CDR3 DNA follows: TGTGCCAGCGGGGATCCGGGGGCTAGCACAGATACGCAGTATTTT. Its translation: CASGDPGASTDTQYF. The rearrangement links TRBV28 to TRBJ2-3; D could derive from TRBD1 or TRBD2 (6 bases each). V was shortened by 8 bases and J by 0 bases, with 15 bases between the two germline ends. This CDR3 comprises 15 residues. CDR1 MDHEN and CDR2 SYDVKM come from the germline V gene. The whole variable domain, filled in from reference TRBV28 and TRBJ2-3, reads DVKVTQSSRYLVKRTGEKVFLECVQDMDHENMFWYRQDPGLGLRLIYFSYDVKMKEKGDIPEGYSVSREKKERFSLILESASTNQTSMYLCASGDPGASTDTQYFGPGTRLTVL.

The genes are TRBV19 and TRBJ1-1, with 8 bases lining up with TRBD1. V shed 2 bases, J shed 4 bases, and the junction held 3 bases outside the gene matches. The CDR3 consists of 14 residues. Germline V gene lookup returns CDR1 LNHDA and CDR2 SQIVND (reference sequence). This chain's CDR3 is CASSISGGGTEAFF. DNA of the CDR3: TGTGCCAGTAGTATATCAGGGGGCGGCACTGAAGCTTTCTTT.

This CDR3 is CASTRQALNTEAFF. CDR3 sequence (DNA): TGTGCCAGCACCAGACAGGCCTTGAACACTGAAGCTTTCTTT. The chain is built from TRBV6-5 and TRBJ1-1, with D maybe TRBD1 (6 bases). CDR3 length equals 14 residues. V lost 7 bases and J 0 bases, leaving 12 bases between the germline ends. The germline V gene encodes CDR1 MNHEY and CDR2 SVGAGI.

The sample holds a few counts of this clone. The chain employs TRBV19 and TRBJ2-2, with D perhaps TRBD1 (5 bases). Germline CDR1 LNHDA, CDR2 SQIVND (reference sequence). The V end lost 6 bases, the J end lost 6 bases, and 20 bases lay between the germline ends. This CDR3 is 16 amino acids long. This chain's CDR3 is CASSPLKGRPSGELFF. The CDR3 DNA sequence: TGTGCCAGTAGCCCCCTAAAGGGGCGGCCTTCCGGGGAGCTGTTTTTT.